This T cell receptor (beta chain) was documented in a study of OX40 agonist ivuxolimab in advanced cancers. The germline V and J ends were trimmed by 4 bases and 3 bases, with 14 bases remaining between them. The CDR3 covers 15 residues. Germline V gene data show CDR1 as SGHRS and CDR2 as YFSETQ. Sequencing was performed with immunoSEQ multiplex PCR; in TCRdb, only in-frame clones are kept and a portion is missing. The table records some 8,900 clones, about 74% of them present only once. J is TRBJ2-1 and V is TRBV5-1, with D possibly TRBD1 on 6 matching bases. This TCR came from an adult with an advanced solid tumor such as melanoma, head and neck, liver or kidney cancer. The specimen was CD4+ or CD8+ T cells sorted from blood, collected in a trial of the OX40 agonist ivuxolimab. CDR3 DNA: TGCGCCAGCAGCCCGGAACAGGGCGTCTACAATGAGCAGTTCTTC. Its protein product is CASSPEQGVYNEQFF.